A selection of T cell receptor beta chains follows, all from one sample in a study of blood T cell repertoires in COVID-19. TCRdb's copy holds only in-frame clones and misses some; the assay was immunoSEQ multiplex PCR. The sample yields about 50,000 clones, around 82% seen once. The material sequenced was peripheral blood. These receptors all stem from a woman aged 80 or older with COVID-19, enrolled during active disease. The CDR3 runs from the conserved cysteine through the conserved F or W. A D gene is named only where the DNA matches it firmly. Not every row has a clone size; where given, it reads once, few, many or a size class.

clone_size: NA
d_call: NA
j_call: TRBJ2-1
v_call: TRBV11-2
cdr3_aa: CASRLDGSSYNEQFF
cdr3_nt: TGTGCCAGCCGTCTAGACGGAAGCTCCTACAATGAGCAGTTCTTC

clone_size: NA
d_call: NA
j_call: TRBJ1-1
v_call: TRBV29-1
cdr3_aa: CSVQGGTEAFF
cdr3_nt: TGCAGCGTTCAGGGAGGCACTGAAGCTTTCTTT

clone_size: NA
d_call: NA
j_call: TRBJ2-7
v_call: TRBV6-2/TRBV6-3
cdr3_aa: CASSYGRTGYGNEQYF
cdr3_nt: TGTGCCAGCAGTTACGGCAGAACAGGGTATGGTAACGAGCAGTACTTC

clone_size: medium-sized
d_call: NA
j_call: TRBJ2-3
v_call: TRBV15
cdr3_aa: CATSATRDGTDTQYF
cdr3_nt: TGTGCCACCAGCGCGACTAGGGATGGGACAGATACGCAGTATTTT

clone_size: NA
d_call: NA
j_call: TRBJ1-5
v_call: TRBV18
cdr3_aa: CASSQEMTPDQPQHF
cdr3_nt: TGTGCCAGCTCGCAAGAAATGACTCCCGATCAGCCCCAGCATTTT

clone_size: NA
d_call: TRBD1
j_call: TRBJ2-3
v_call: TRBV6-4
cdr3_aa: CASSVEGGSTDTQYF
cdr3_nt: TGTGCCAGCAGTGTTGAAGGGGGCAGCACAGATACGCAGTATTTT

clone_size: NA
d_call: NA
j_call: TRBJ2-7
v_call: TRBV5-1
cdr3_aa: CASSLAQGYEQYF
cdr3_nt: TGCGCCAGCAGCTTGGCCCAGGGCTACGAGCAGTACTTC

clone_size: NA
d_call: NA
j_call: TRBJ1-5
v_call: TRBV18
cdr3_aa: CASSLYQPATGSNQPQHF
cdr3_nt: TGTGCCAGCTCACTCTACCAGCCGGCTACGGGAAGCAATCAGCCCCAGCATTTT

clone_size: NA
d_call: NA
j_call: TRBJ1-1
v_call: TRBV30
cdr3_aa: CAWRVNGRGGTEAFF
cdr3_nt: TGTGCCTGGAGGGTCAATGGTCGGGGGGGGACTGAAGCTTTCTTT

clone_size: NA
d_call: NA
j_call: TRBJ1-2
v_call: TRBV28
cdr3_aa: CASSLSFYGYTF
cdr3_nt: TGTGCCAGCAGTTTATCCTTTTATGGCTACACCTTC

clone_size: NA
d_call: TRBD2
j_call: TRBJ2-1
v_call: TRBV5-1
cdr3_aa: CASSLKTLAGDYNEQFF
cdr3_nt: TGCGCCAGCAGCCTTAAAACCCTAGCGGGCGACTACAATGAGCAGTTCTTC

clone_size: NA
d_call: NA
j_call: TRBJ1-1
v_call: TRBV5-1
cdr3_aa: CASRGEVTLNTEAFF
cdr3_nt: TGCGCCAGCAGGGGGGAGGTGACCCTGAACACTGAAGCTTTCTTT

clone_size: once
d_call: NA
j_call: TRBJ2-7
v_call: TRBV2
cdr3_aa: CASSFPITYEQYF
cdr3_nt: TGTGCCAGCAGTTTTCCAATCACCTACGAGCAGTACTTC

clone_size: NA
d_call: NA
j_call: TRBJ2-6
v_call: TRBV7-8
cdr3_aa: CASIEGGPGANVLTF
cdr3_nt: TGTGCCAGCATCGAGGGCGGGCCTGGGGCCAACGTCCTGACTTTC

clone_size: NA
d_call: NA
j_call: TRBJ1-2
v_call: TRBV30
cdr3_aa: CAWSVRYGYTF
cdr3_nt: TGTGCCTGGAGTGTTAGATATGGCTACACCTTC

clone_size: NA
d_call: TRBD2
j_call: TRBJ2-7
v_call: TRBV27
cdr3_aa: CASSPASGSYYEQYF
cdr3_nt: TGTGCCAGCAGTCCGGCTAGCGGGAGCTACTACGAGCAGTACTTC

clone_size: NA
d_call: NA
j_call: TRBJ1-5
v_call: TRBV15
cdr3_aa: CATSRGGGLSNPQPQHF
cdr3_nt: TGTGCCACCAGCAGAGGAGGAGGGCTATCAAATCCTCAGCCCCAGCATTTT

clone_size: NA
d_call: NA
j_call: TRBJ2-7
v_call: TRBV4-2
cdr3_aa: CASSHPGEIYEQYF
cdr3_nt: TGTGCCAGCAGCCACCCGGGAGAGATCTACGAGCAGTACTTC